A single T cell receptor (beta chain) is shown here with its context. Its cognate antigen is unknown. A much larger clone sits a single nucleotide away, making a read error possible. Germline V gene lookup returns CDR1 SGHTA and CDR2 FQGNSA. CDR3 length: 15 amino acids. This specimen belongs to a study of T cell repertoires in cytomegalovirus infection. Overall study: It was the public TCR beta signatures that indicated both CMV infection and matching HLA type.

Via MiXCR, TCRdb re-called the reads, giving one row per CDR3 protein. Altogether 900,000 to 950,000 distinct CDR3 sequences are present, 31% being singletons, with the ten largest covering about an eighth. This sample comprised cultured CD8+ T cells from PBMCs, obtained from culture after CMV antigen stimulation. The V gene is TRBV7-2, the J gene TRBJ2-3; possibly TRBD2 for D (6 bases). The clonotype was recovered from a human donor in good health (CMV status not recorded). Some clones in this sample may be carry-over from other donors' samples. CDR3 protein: CVSSGRQTSTDTQYF. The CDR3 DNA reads TGTGTCAGCAGCGGGCGCCAAACTAGCACAGATACGCAGTATTTT. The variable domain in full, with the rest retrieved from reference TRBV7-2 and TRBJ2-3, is GAGVSQSPSNKVTEKGKDVELRCDPISGHTALYWYRQSLGQGLEFLIYFQGNSAPDKSGLPSDRFSAERTGGSVSTLTIQRTQQEDSAVYLCVSSGRQTSTDTQYFGPGTRLTVL.